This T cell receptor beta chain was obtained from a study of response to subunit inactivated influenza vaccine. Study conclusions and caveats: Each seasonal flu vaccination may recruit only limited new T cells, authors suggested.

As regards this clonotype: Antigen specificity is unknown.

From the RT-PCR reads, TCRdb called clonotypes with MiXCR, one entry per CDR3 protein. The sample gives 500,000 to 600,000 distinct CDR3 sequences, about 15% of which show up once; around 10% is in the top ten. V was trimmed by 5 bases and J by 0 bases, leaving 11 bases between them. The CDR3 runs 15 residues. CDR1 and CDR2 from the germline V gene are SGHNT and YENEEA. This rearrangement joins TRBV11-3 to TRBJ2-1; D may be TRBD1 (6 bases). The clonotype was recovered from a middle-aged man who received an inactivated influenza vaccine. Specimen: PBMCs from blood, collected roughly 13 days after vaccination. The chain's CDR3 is CASSQGGYSYNEQFF. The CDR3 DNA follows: TGTGCCAGCAGCCAAGGGGGATACTCCTACAATGAGCAGTTCTTC.